The clone carrying this T cell receptor beta chain was counted many times. Its specificity is not known. This record comes from a study of molecular identifiers for immune sequencing clone quantification. About the study: Four of five splits of RNA from around 18,000 or 91,000 naive CD8 cells were sequenced in replicates. Findings and caveats of the study: Jurkat TCR RNA spiked in from one cell (amid approximately 1 million naive cells) was reportedly detectable.

CDR1 and CDR2 (germline): SGHAT, FQNNGV. The CDR3 has 16 amino acids. Trimming at V came to 3 bases and at J to 3 bases, leaving 7 bases not matched to a gene. Preparation of the bulk TCR libraries relied on previously described methods and listed TCR primers. From the PCR reads, TCRdb called clonotypes with MiXCR, one entry per CDR3 protein. The data contain about half a million distinct CDR3 sequences, about a fifth of them seen just once; the ten biggest clones take up roughly 0.81%. V gene TRBV11-2 combines with J gene TRBJ2-3, with TRBD2 matching over 9 bases. The sequenced material came from naive CD8+ T cells from blood, with Jurkat cell RNA spiked in. Subset meaning: FACS-sorted CD8+CD4-CCR7+CD45RA+ naive T cells. This clonotype was obtained from a human donor in good health. Some libraries in this study had Jurkat cell RNA spiked in. CDR3 amino acids: CASSFVRGGATDTQYF. In nucleotides, the CDR3 is TGTGCCAGCAGCTTTGTGCGGGGGGGTGCTACAGATACGCAGTATTTT.